A selection of T cell receptor beta chains follows, all from one sample in a study of neurological immune-mediated disorders. One entry per CDR3 protein results from TCRdb running MiXCR on the 5' RACE reads. This table has about 25,000 distinct CDR3 sequences, approximately 3.2% appearing once. Input material: PBMCs. The receptors were gathered from a young woman with multiple sclerosis. CDR3s include the opening cysteine and the closing phenylalanine or tryptophan. The D gene is left open where the match is weak. The size of a clone is reported for some rows only, either as once, few or many, or as a class for expanded clones.

CDR3nt: TGTGCCAGCAGTTCGGGCGGGCCGGTCAATGAGCAGTTCTTC
CDR3aa: CASSSGGPVNEQFF
d_gene: -
v_gene: TRBV12-3/TRBV12-4
abundance: many
j_gene: TRBJ2-1

CDR3nt: TGTGCCAGCAGCCAGGCTAGCGGTGCCCTCGGGGAGCAGTACTTC
CDR3aa: CASSQASGALGEQYF
d_gene: TRBD2
v_gene: TRBV3-1
abundance: many
j_gene: TRBJ2-7

CDR3nt: TGTGCCAGCAGTGAAGGGACAGATCAGCCCCAGAATTTT
CDR3aa: CASSEGTDQPQNF
d_gene: -
v_gene: TRBV2
abundance: many
j_gene: TRBJ1-5

CDR3nt: TGCGCCAGCAGCTTGGTAGGACCAACTAACAATGAGCAGTTCTTC
CDR3aa: CASSLVGPTNNEQFF
d_gene: -
v_gene: TRBV5-1
abundance: few
j_gene: TRBJ2-1

CDR3nt: TGTGCCAGCAGTTTAGGGGTGGGATCGGAGACCCAGTACTTC
CDR3aa: CASSLGVGSETQYF
d_gene: -
v_gene: TRBV12-3/TRBV12-4
abundance: many
j_gene: TRBJ2-5

CDR3nt: TGTGCCAGCAGCCACGGACTAGCGGGAGGCCGGGGTGAGACCCAGTACTTC
CDR3aa: CASSHGLAGGRGETQYF
d_gene: TRBD2
v_gene: TRBV5-5
abundance: many
j_gene: TRBJ2-5

CDR3nt: TGTGCCAGCACTCAGGGAGGCGAGACCCAGTACTTC
CDR3aa: CASTQGGETQYF
d_gene: -
v_gene: TRBV28
abundance: many
j_gene: TRBJ2-5

CDR3nt: TGCAGTGCTATCCCACCCCTCACTAGCGGGGGGACCGGGGAGCTGTTTTTT
CDR3aa: CSAIPPLTSGGTGELFF
d_gene: TRBD2
v_gene: TRBV20-1
abundance: many
j_gene: TRBJ2-2

CDR3nt: TGTGCCAGCAGCTTCCGGGACAGGGGGACGCAGTATTTT
CDR3aa: CASSFRDRGTQYF
d_gene: TRBD1
v_gene: TRBV7-2
abundance: few
j_gene: TRBJ2-3

CDR3nt: TGTGCCACCAGCAGAGATATAACGGGTTTTACATCCTACGAGCAGTACTTC
CDR3aa: CATSRDITGFTSYEQYF
d_gene: -
v_gene: TRBV15
abundance: many
j_gene: TRBJ2-7

CDR3nt: TGTGCAAGTCGCCCTATTCTAGCGGCAGCTTTAAAGACCCAGTACTTC
CDR3aa: CASRPILAAALKTQYF
d_gene: -
v_gene: TRBV12-2
abundance: -
j_gene: TRBJ2-5

CDR3nt: TGTGCCAGCGGCCGGACTAAAAACACAGATACGCAGTATTTT
CDR3aa: CASGRTKNTDTQYF
d_gene: -
v_gene: TRBV12-3/TRBV12-4
abundance: many
j_gene: TRBJ2-3

CDR3nt: TGCGCCAGCAGCTTTTCGGGGGACTCCTACGAGCAGTACTTC
CDR3aa: CASSFSGDSYEQYF
d_gene: -
v_gene: TRBV5-1
abundance: many
j_gene: TRBJ2-7

CDR3nt: TGCGCCAGCAGCTTGGAAGAAGCCTACGAGCAGTACTTC
CDR3aa: CASSLEEAYEQYF
d_gene: -
v_gene: TRBV5-1
abundance: many
j_gene: TRBJ2-7

CDR3nt: TGCAGTGCTAGAGATAGGGACCACACCTCCTACGAGCAGTACTTC
CDR3aa: CSARDRDHTSYEQYF
d_gene: -
v_gene: TRBV20-1
abundance: -
j_gene: TRBJ2-7

CDR3nt: TGTGCCAGCAGTTTATGGGCCCTTCGAGATCAGCCCCAGCATTTT
CDR3aa: CASSLWALRDQPQHF
d_gene: -
v_gene: TRBV12-3/TRBV12-4
abundance: many
j_gene: TRBJ1-5

CDR3nt: TGTGCCACCAGTGATTCGGGGGGCTACCACGAGCAGTACTTC
CDR3aa: CATSDSGGYHEQYF
d_gene: -
v_gene: TRBV24-1
abundance: many
j_gene: TRBJ2-7

CDR3nt: TGTGCCAGCAGCTCACAGGGGTTCCTCTACAATGAGCAGTTCTTC
CDR3aa: CASSSQGFLYNEQFF
d_gene: TRBD1
v_gene: TRBV11-3
abundance: many
j_gene: TRBJ2-1

CDR3nt: TGTGCCACCAGCAGAGATCCGGCGGGAGCTGCCAAAAACATTCAGTACTTC
CDR3aa: CATSRDPAGAAKNIQYF
d_gene: TRBD2
v_gene: TRBV15
abundance: medium-sized
j_gene: TRBJ2-4

CDR3nt: TGCGCCAGCAGCCAAGATTCATCGGGGACAGGGGGTTACGAGCAGTACTTC
CDR3aa: CASSQDSSGTGGYEQYF
d_gene: TRBD1
v_gene: TRBV4-3
abundance: medium-sized
j_gene: TRBJ2-7

CDR3nt: TGCGCCAGCAGCCAAGATCTCGGGGGGGCCTACGAGCAGTACTTC
CDR3aa: CASSQDLGGAYEQYF
d_gene: TRBD2
v_gene: TRBV4-3
abundance: medium-sized
j_gene: TRBJ2-7

CDR3nt: TGTGCCAGCAGTCCGCGCAGGGTATACGAGCAGTACTTC
CDR3aa: CASSPRRVYEQYF
d_gene: -
v_gene: TRBV27
abundance: many
j_gene: TRBJ2-7

CDR3nt: TGTGCCAGCAGTTACTCGACGAGGGTGGGCACTGAAGCTTTCTTT
CDR3aa: CASSYSTRVGTEAFF
d_gene: -
v_gene: TRBV6-2/TRBV6-3
abundance: -
j_gene: TRBJ1-1

CDR3nt: TGTGCCAGCAGTCCGACTAGCCGAGGGACCCAGTACTTC
CDR3aa: CASSPTSRGTQYF
d_gene: TRBD2
v_gene: TRBV12-3/TRBV12-4
abundance: many
j_gene: TRBJ2-5

CDR3nt: TGTGCCATCAGTGGGGGGACCGGGGAGCTGTTTTTT
CDR3aa: CAISGGTGELFF
d_gene: -
v_gene: TRBV10-3
abundance: many
j_gene: TRBJ2-2

CDR3nt: TGCGCCAGCAGATGGGGACAGGGGAAGGATGGCTACACCTTC
CDR3aa: CASRWGQGKDGYTF
d_gene: TRBD1
v_gene: TRBV5-1
abundance: many
j_gene: TRBJ1-2

CDR3nt: TGTGCCAGCAGTTTCATGGAACAGGGGGCCTACGAGCAGTACTTC
CDR3aa: CASSFMEQGAYEQYF
d_gene: TRBD1
v_gene: TRBV12-3/TRBV12-4
abundance: many
j_gene: TRBJ2-7

CDR3nt: TGTGCCAGCAGCCGACCGGGACAGGGGTCCCTCGAGCAGTACTTC
CDR3aa: CASSRPGQGSLEQYF
d_gene: TRBD1
v_gene: TRBV12-3/TRBV12-4
abundance: many
j_gene: TRBJ2-7

CDR3nt: TGTGCCAGCAGCCAAGACGGCTGGAAGCCCCTCCACTTT
CDR3aa: CASSQDGWKPLHF
d_gene: -
v_gene: TRBV7-8
abundance: many
j_gene: TRBJ1-6

CDR3nt: TGTGCCAGCAGGGCCGGTCCTGCAACTAATGAAAAACTGTTTTTT
CDR3aa: CASRAGPATNEKLFF
d_gene: -
v_gene: TRBV6-6
abundance: many
j_gene: TRBJ1-4

CDR3nt: TGTGCCAGCAGCTTGTGGCATCGAGGTGGTGAGCAGTTCTTC
CDR3aa: CASSLWHRGGEQFF
d_gene: -
v_gene: TRBV5-5
abundance: many
j_gene: TRBJ2-1

CDR3nt: TGTGCCAGCAGCTTCCCTTATCAGCCCCAGCATTTT
CDR3aa: CASSFPYQPQHF
d_gene: -
v_gene: TRBV12-3/TRBV12-4
abundance: many
j_gene: TRBJ1-5

CDR3nt: TGCGCCAGCACCGGCGGACATACGTGGACAGATACGCAGTATTTT
CDR3aa: CASTGGHTWTDTQYF
d_gene: -
v_gene: TRBV5-1
abundance: -
j_gene: TRBJ2-3

CDR3nt: TGCGCCAGCAGCGTAGGGTCGAACACCGGGGAGCTGTTTTTT
CDR3aa: CASSVGSNTGELFF
d_gene: -
v_gene: TRBV5-1
abundance: many
j_gene: TRBJ2-2

CDR3nt: TGTGCCAGCAGCTTAGGGGACAGAAACACTGAAGCTTTCTTT
CDR3aa: CASSLGDRNTEAFF
d_gene: TRBD1
v_gene: TRBV5-1
abundance: many
j_gene: TRBJ1-1

CDR3nt: TGTGCCAGCAGTTACCTCAAGCGGGGAACATTTTCAGATACGCAGTATTTT
CDR3aa: CASSYLKRGTFSDTQYF
d_gene: TRBD2
v_gene: TRBV6-2/TRBV6-3
abundance: medium-sized
j_gene: TRBJ2-3

CDR3nt: TGCGCCAACCAACTTCGTTACACCGGGGAGCTGTTTTTT
CDR3aa: CANQLRYTGELFF
d_gene: -
v_gene: TRBV10-1
abundance: few
j_gene: TRBJ2-2

CDR3nt: TGTGCCAGCAGCTCCCACCCGGGGGGGGCGGACTACGAGCAGTACTTC
CDR3aa: CASSSHPGGADYEQYF
d_gene: TRBD2
v_gene: TRBV7-6
abundance: many
j_gene: TRBJ2-7

CDR3nt: TGTGCCACCAGCATAGGTCCAGGGGGAAGTGGAAAACTGTTTTTT
CDR3aa: CATSIGPGGSGKLFF
d_gene: TRBD1
v_gene: TRBV15
abundance: many
j_gene: TRBJ1-4

CDR3nt: TGTGCCAGCAGGGCGCCAGGCCCAGCCTACGAGCAGTACTTC
CDR3aa: CASRAPGPAYEQYF
d_gene: -
v_gene: TRBV2
abundance: many
j_gene: TRBJ2-7

CDR3nt: TGTGCCAGCAGCCAGGACAGAGTCAATCAGCCCCAGCATTTT
CDR3aa: CASSQDRVNQPQHF
d_gene: -
v_gene: TRBV7-9
abundance: many
j_gene: TRBJ1-5

CDR3nt: TGTGCCAGCAGCTTAACAGCCAATGAGCAGTTCTTC
CDR3aa: CASSLTANEQFF
d_gene: -
v_gene: TRBV7-3
abundance: many
j_gene: TRBJ2-1

CDR3nt: TGTGCCAGCAGCTCTCAAACAAGAGGGCATAATTCACCCCTCCACTTT
CDR3aa: CASSSQTRGHNSPLHF
d_gene: -
v_gene: TRBV7-2
abundance: many
j_gene: TRBJ1-6

CDR3nt: TGCGCCAGCAGCCCGACAGGGACTGGAGTGTACTTC
CDR3aa: CASSPTGTGVYF
d_gene: -
v_gene: TRBV5-1
abundance: many
j_gene: TRBJ2-7

CDR3nt: TGCGCCAGCAGCTTCAGGGGGAGCTCCTACGAGCAGTACTTC
CDR3aa: CASSFRGSSYEQYF
d_gene: TRBD1
v_gene: TRBV5-1
abundance: many
j_gene: TRBJ2-7

CDR3nt: TGTGCCAGCAGCTTAGATTGGGGCCTGGAAGAGACCCAGTACTTC
CDR3aa: CASSLDWGLEETQYF
d_gene: -
v_gene: TRBV11-3
abundance: many
j_gene: TRBJ2-5

CDR3nt: TGCAGCTCACGGAGGCGGGGATCTAGCACAGATACGCAGTATTTT
CDR3aa: CSSRRRGSSTDTQYF
d_gene: -
v_gene: TRBV29-1
abundance: many
j_gene: TRBJ2-3

CDR3nt: TGTGCCAGCAGGAAATCCTCTCAGAACACTGAAGCTTTCTTT
CDR3aa: CASRKSSQNTEAFF
d_gene: -
v_gene: TRBV6-5
abundance: many
j_gene: TRBJ1-1

CDR3nt: TGTGCCAGCAGCCCAACGGTCGTAGGTAATAGCAATCAGCCCCAGAATTTT
CDR3aa: CASSPTVVGNSNQPQNF
d_gene: -
v_gene: TRBV7-2
abundance: many
j_gene: TRBJ1-5

CDR3nt: TGCAGTGCTCCAACAGGGGGTCACTACGAGCAGTACTTC
CDR3aa: CSAPTGGHYEQYF
d_gene: TRBD1
v_gene: TRBV20-1
abundance: many
j_gene: TRBJ2-7

CDR3nt: TGCAGTGCTGGGACTAGCGGGAGAGATACGCAGTATTTT
CDR3aa: CSAGTSGRDTQYF
d_gene: TRBD2
v_gene: TRBV20-1
abundance: many
j_gene: TRBJ2-3

CDR3nt: TGCAGTGCCCTAAAGGACGGGACAGGGGATTCACCCCTCCACTTT
CDR3aa: CSALKDGTGDSPLHF
d_gene: TRBD1
v_gene: TRBV20-1
abundance: many
j_gene: TRBJ1-6